The rows below give T cell receptor beta chains drawn from one sample of a study of blood T cell repertoires in COVID-19. Sequenced by immunoSEQ multiplex PCR; TCRdb stores in-frame clones only, minus some. The table records about 190,000 clones, about 89% of them present only once. The sequencing sample was made of peripheral blood. The origin of the receptors is a man in his forties with acute or convalescent COVID-19. Each CDR3 is given with its conserved first and last residue. D genes are given only for firm matches. Only part of the rows carry a size: once, few, many, or a class if the clone is expanded.

v_gene	j_gene	abundance	d_gene	CDR3aa	CDR3nt
TRBV5-1	TRBJ2-3	NA	NA	CASSSGKQGGTDTQYF	TGCGCCAGCAGCTCCGGGAAACAGGGAGGGACAGATACGCAGTATTTT
TRBV9	TRBJ2-3	NA	TRBD2	CASSRSGGQGDTQYF	TGTGCCAGCAGCAGAAGCGGGGGGCAGGGGGATACGCAGTATTTT
TRBV5-4	TRBJ1-1	NA	NA	CASSADSNTEAFF	TGTGCCAGCAGCGCAGACAGCAACACTGAAGCTTTCTTT
TRBV11-2	TRBJ1-2	NA	NA	CASSLGGAHYGYTF	TGTGCCAGCAGCTTAGGTGGGGCACACTATGGCTACACCTTC
TRBV5-1	TRBJ1-4	NA	NA	CASSQGGGLGEKLFF	TGCGCCAGCAGCCAAGGCGGGGGGTTGGGTGAAAAACTGTTTTTT
TRBV19	TRBJ2-2	NA	TRBD2	CASMGLAGGAGELFF	TGTGCCAGTATGGGACTAGCGGGGGGGGCCGGGGAGCTGTTTTTT
TRBV25-1	TRBJ1-2	NA	TRBD1	CASSVQGANYGYTF	TGTGCCAGCAGTGTACAGGGGGCTAACTATGGCTACACCTTC
TRBV19	TRBJ1-1	NA	NA	CASSARQPMNTEAFF	TGTGCCAGTAGTGCAAGACAGCCCATGAACACTGAAGCTTTCTTT
TRBV10-1	TRBJ1-1	few	NA	CASSREMGTEAFF	TGCGCCAGCAGTCGGGAAATGGGGACTGAAGCTTTCTTT
TRBV19	TRBJ2-1	once	TRBD1	CASSKGQGTYNEQFF	TGTGCCAGTAGTAAGGGACAGGGAACCTACAATGAGCAGTTCTTC